This T cell receptor beta chain was observed in a study of T cell responses to AZD1222 COVID-19 vaccine. Study at large: Timing groups of about 4 and about 12 weeks for second doses were pooled. Notes on the study in general: Within unmutated variant regions lay the reported targets of nearly half of spike-specific TCRs.

As concerns this clone: The antigen is undetermined.

The protocol was immunoSEQ multiplex PCR, while the TCRdb copy is restricted to in-frame clones and leaves out a portion. The table shows about 140,000 clones, with roughly 88% occurring only once. The sequence was collected from an adult in good health. The sample consisted of peripheral blood, taken on day 0 of AZD1222 vaccination.

CDR3 in DNA: TGTGCCAGCTCACCGGGACGCGGAACTGAAGCTTTCTTT. Translation: CASSPGRGTEAFF. The gene calls are TRBV18 and TRBJ1-1, with D perhaps matching TRBD1 (5 bases). Germline CDR1 is KGHSH and CDR2 is LQKENI. Trimming cost V 3 bases and J 5 bases, with 10 bases left between them. The CDR3 spans 13 residues.